This T cell receptor (beta chain) was obtained from a study of metastatic and nonmetastatic thyroid tumors. Overall study: Comparison of repertoires was carried out across blood and tumor or nodule tissue from malignant and benign thyroid patients.

This clone is termed medium-sized (0.01 to 0.1%). TCRdb re-called the PCR reads via MiXCR. The sample has 13,000 to 15,000 clones, about 25% seen once; the top ten hold over 9.5%. The germline V gene encodes CDR1 SGHTA and CDR2 FQGNSA. V trimming: 4 bases; J trimming: 6 bases; junction bases outside the gene matches: 20. CDR3 length: 19 amino acids. Thyroid surgery had not been preceded by any treatment in any patient. V gene TRBV7-2 combines with J gene TRBJ2-7; 11 bases agree with TRBD2. The clonotype comes from a female donor with papillary thyroid cancer or a benign thyroid nodule (not recorded which). Some clones in this sample may be carry-over from other donors' samples. Sequencing was performed on tumor tissue. Written as DNA, the CDR3 is TGTGCCAGCAGCTCCCCCGGACAAAGACTAGCGGGAAAACTTGCCGAGCAGTACTTC. Protein product: CASSSPGQRLAGKLAEQYF.